Each of the 25 T cell receptor beta chains below was sequenced from the same sample in a study of blood T cell repertoires in COVID-19. The protocol was immunoSEQ multiplex PCR, while the TCRdb copy is restricted to in-frame clones and leaves out a portion. The sample includes about 66,000 clones, about 80% of them seen just once. Sequencing was performed on peripheral blood. Every receptor here comes from a human donor in a cohort sampled during active COVID-19.

J is TRBJ2-7 and V is TRBV6-5; TRBD1 is a possible D gene (6 bases). CDR3 length equals 15 residues. Trimming shortened V by 3 bases and J by 6 bases, and 18 bases separated the two germline ends. Germline V gives CDR1 MNHEY, CDR2 SVGAGI. CDR3 coding DNA: TGTGCCAGCAGTTATCTTGACTCTACAGGGAGCGAGCAGTACTTC. Protein product: CASSYLDSTGSEQYF.

The chain is built from TRBV19 and TRBJ2-3; 8 positions match TRBD1. Germline values: CDR1 LNHDA, CDR2 SQIVND (reference sequence). There are 16 residues in the CDR3. The J segment lost 3 bases and the V segment lost 3 bases, leaving 8 bases of the junction unmatched. The CDR3 loop reads CASSIQRTGSTDTQYF. The CDR3 bases are TGTGCCAGTAGTATCCAAAGGACAGGGAGTACAGATACGCAGTATTTT.

This chain connects TRBV19 to TRBJ1-2; 7 bases are shared with TRBD1. Germline V lookup: CDR1 LNHDA, CDR2 SQIVND (reference sequence). The CDR3 is made up of 15 amino acids. The J segment lost 8 bases and the V segment lost 1 base, leaving 10 bases of the junction unmatched. The CDR3: CASSIGLQGVSGYTF. DNA of the CDR3: TGTGCCAGTAGTATAGGTCTTCAGGGGGTGAGCGGCTACACCTTC.

The chain recombines TRBV2 with TRBJ2-3; 13 bases are a match to TRBD2. Germline V gene data show CDR1 as SNHLY and CDR2 as FYNNEI. CDR3 length: 16 amino acids. J lost 3 bases, V lost 6 bases, and 6 bases had no gene match. CDR3 coding DNA: TGTGCCAGCAGGGTCACTAGCGGGAGGGCGACAGATACGCAGTATTTT. Encoded protein: CASRVTSGRATDTQYF.

The V gene is TRBV7-8, the J gene TRBJ1-4; no reliable D call. CDR3 size: 17 residues. Trimming removed 1 base at V and 2 bases at J, with 14 bases between. Looked up from germline, CDR1 is SGHVS and CDR2 is FQNEAQ. The CDR3 coding sequence is TGTGCCAGCAGCTTAGTGGAGGCCCTGGGGACTAATGAAAAACTGTTTTTT. Protein sequence: CASSLVEALGTNEKLFF.

V is TRBV14 and J is TRBJ2-1, with 15 bases fitting TRBD2. In germline, CDR1 is SGHDN, CDR2 FVKESK. The CDR3 totals 16 residues. The trim removed 4 bases at V and 7 bases at J, leaving 5 bases unmatched. Here the CDR3 DNA reads TGTGCCAGCAGCCGGACTAGCGGGAGGGCGAGGAATGAGCAGTTCTTC. This translates into CASSRTSGRARNEQFF.

The V call is TRBV19, the J call TRBJ2-7, with a tentative D call TRBD2 (6 bases). V was pared by 8 bases and J by 6 bases, with 11 bases between. The CDR3 is 11 residues long. CDR1 LNHDA and CDR2 SQIVND come from the germline V gene (reference sequence). CDR3 sequence reads: CASGLAFEQYF. The CDR3 coding sequence is TGTGCCAGTGGCCTAGCGTTCGAGCAGTACTTC.

This sequence joins TRBV28 and TRBJ2-7; the D gene is possibly TRBD2 (5 bases). The germline V gene encodes CDR1 MDHEN and CDR2 SYDVKM. CDR3 length: 14 residues. V lost 7 bases to trimming and J lost 1 base, with 14 bases between them. As DNA, the CDR3 is TGTGCCAGCACCGAGGGTATGGGGTCCTACGAGCAGTACTTC. Protein sequence: CASTEGMGSYEQYF. The variable domain in full, completed from reference TRBV28 and TRBJ2-7, reads DVKVTQSSRYLVKRTGEKVFLECVQDMDHENMFWYRQDPGLGLRLIYFSYDVKMKEKGDIPEGYSVSREKKERFSLILESASTNQTSMYLCASTEGMGSYEQYFGPGTRLTVT.

The chain recombines TRBV9 with TRBJ2-5, with D possibly TRBD2 on 7 matching bases. Trimming took 1 base from V and 4 from J, leaving 11 bases between them. This CDR3 has 14 amino acids. Germline CDR1 and CDR2: SGDLS and YYNGEE. In DNA form, the CDR3 reads TGTGCCAGCAGCGTAACCGGGGGGCGAGAGACCCAGTACTTC. Translating it yields CASSVTGGRETQYF.

The CDR3, as DNA: TGCGCCAGCAGCCAAGGGGGCGGGAGAGGTGCAGATACGCAGTATTTT. Translated, it gives CASSQGGGRGADTQYF. This chain joins TRBV4-3 and TRBJ2-3; TRBD2 agrees at 7 bases. The CDR3 is 16 residues long. Germline V gene data show CDR1 as LGHNA and CDR2 as YSLEER. Unmatched junction bases numbered 8, after V lost 1 base and J lost 4 bases.

Comment on this clone: Within the sample, other DNA sequences also encode this same CDR3. This sequence joins TRBV7-2 and TRBJ2-5; 11 nucleotides line up with TRBD1. CDR1 is SGHTA and CDR2 is FQGNSA in the germline V gene. The CDR3 sequence is 15 residues long. The junction had 3 bases not matched to a gene; V was cut back by 5 bases and J by 1 base. The CDR3 here is CASSRDRGGQETQYF. The CDR3 DNA reads TGTGCCAGCAGCAGGGACAGGGGGGGCCAAGAGACCCAGTACTTC.

The rearrangement uses TRBV5-1 and TRBJ2-5; 8 positions agree with TRBD2. Germline V gene data show CDR1 as SGHRS and CDR2 as YFSETQ. CDR3 length: 15 residues. V lost 5 bases to trimming and J lost 4 bases; unmatched junction nucleotides: 10. In DNA form, the CDR3 reads TGCGCCAGCAGAGGAGGCGGCGGGAGGTCAGAGACCCAGTACTTC. Amino acids: CASRGGGGRSETQYF.

The table lists this clone with a few counts. The chain couples TRBV16 to TRBJ2-5, with a possible D match to TRBD1 (6 bases). The CDR3 loop spans 16 amino acids. The germline V gene has CDR1 KGHSY and CDR2 FQNENV. Trimming removed 2 bases at V and 2 bases at J, with 15 bases between. The CDR3: CASSQPRGRGQETQYF. In DNA form, the CDR3 reads TGTGCCAGCAGCCAACCCCGCGGCAGGGGTCAAGAGACCCAGTACTTC.

The chain links TRBV5-1 to TRBJ2-3, with 13 bases lining up with TRBD2. Germline V lookup: CDR1 SGHRS, CDR2 YFSETQ. V was clipped by 4 bases and J by 2 bases; unmatched bases: 4. This CDR3 contains 16 residues. CDR3: CASSPGLAGATDTQYF. As DNA, the CDR3 is TGCGCCAGCAGCCCCGGACTAGCGGGAGCCACAGATACGCAGTATTTT.

This chain uses TRBV28 with TRBJ2-6, with D maybe TRBD1 (7 bases). Trimming pared 3 bases from V and 0 bases from J, leaving 15 bases between. CDR1 and CDR2 (germline): MDHEN, SYDVKM. The CDR3 totals 18 residues. CDR3: CASSFQQGRISGANVLTF. CDR3 sequence (DNA): TGTGCCAGCAGTTTCCAACAGGGGAGGATCTCTGGGGCCAACGTCCTGACTTTC.

This chain links TRBV5-4 with TRBJ1-1; a possible D gene is TRBD1 (6 bases). Trimming shortened V by 4 bases and J by 4 bases, and 11 bases separated the two germline ends. This CDR3 is 13 amino acids long. Germline lookup yields CDR1 SGHNT and CDR2 YYREEE (reference sequence). In nucleotides, the CDR3 is TGTGCCAGCAGCACACAACAGGGCACTGAAGCTTTCTTT. It translates to CASSTQQGTEAFF.

This clone is a singleton in its sample. V and J are TRBV2 and TRBJ1-4; 11 bases match TRBD1. Trimming at V came to 8 bases and at J to 9 bases, leaving 5 bases not matched to a gene. This CDR3 spans 13 amino acids. Germline V gene sequence: CDR1 SNHLY, CDR2 FYNNEI. The CDR3 region has the DNA TGTGCCAGCCTGGGGACAGGGGGGAAAAAACTGTTTTTT. Its translation is CASLGTGGKKLFF.

The chain employs TRBV7-9 and TRBJ2-7, with D tentatively TRBD1 (5 bases). The germline V gene has CDR1 SEHNR and CDR2 FQNEAQ (reference sequence). The V end lost 4 bases, the J end lost 0 bases, and 10 bases lay between the germline ends. The CDR3 is made up of 14 amino acids. CDR3 amino acids: CASSSGQGSYEQYF. The CDR3 DNA reads TGTGCCAGCAGCTCGGGCCAGGGCTCCTACGAGCAGTACTTC.

This clone has only one observation. The chain recombines TRBV5-1 with TRBJ2-5; D unclear. This CDR3 has 13 amino acids. Germline CDR1 and CDR2: SGHRS and YFSETQ. The V and J ends lost 0 bases and 0 bases respectively, with 3 bases between them. This CDR3 is CASSLANQETQYF. DNA of the CDR3: TGCGCCAGCAGCTTGGCCAACCAAGAGACCCAGTACTTC.

In nucleotides, the CDR3 is TGCGCCAGCAGGGAAGGACAGGGGAGCGAAGCTTTCTTT. Protein sequence: CASREGQGSEAFF. The J gene is TRBJ1-1, the V gene TRBV10-1; 9 bases agree with TRBD1. With 6 bases clipped from V and 8 bases from J, the junction kept 7 bases outside the gene matches. CDR3 length equals 13 residues. Germline CDR1 WNHNN, CDR2 SYGVQD (reference sequence).

The CDR3 is CASSITGTLSYEQYF. CDR3 in DNA: TGTGCCAGCAGCATAACCGGGACACTATCCTACGAGCAGTACTTC. V is TRBV5-4 and J is TRBJ2-7; a weak D match, TRBD1 (6 bases). Trimming left V 4 bases short and J 1 base short, with 15 bases between. The CDR3 has 15 residues. From germline, CDR1 is SGHNT and CDR2 YYREEE (reference sequence).

V usage is TRBV9 and J usage is TRBJ2-7; D possibly corresponds to TRBD2 (7 bases). The CDR3 runs to 14 residues. V shed 3 bases and J shed 6 bases, with 16 bases lying between them. Germline CDR1 is SGDLS and CDR2 is YYNGEE. This CDR3 is CASSGGGTRGEQYF. The CDR3 bases are TGTGCCAGCAGCGGGGGAGGGACACGAGGCGAGCAGTACTTC.

The chain has TRBV6-2 or TRBV6-3 and TRBJ2-7; D gene uncertain. This CDR3 is built from 13 residues. The germline CDR1 and CDR2 sequences are MNHEY and SVGEGT. Deletions cut 4 bases from V and 0 bases from J, with 7 bases between. The CDR3 nucleotides are TGTGCCAGCAGTTTGGCCAGCTCCTACGAGCAGTACTTC. Translated, it gives CASSLASSYEQYF.

This chain uses TRBV7-2 with TRBJ2-5; 11 bases match TRBD1. The junction had 7 bases not matched to a gene; V was cut back by 5 bases and J by 5 bases. The germline V gene has CDR1 SGHTA and CDR2 FQGNSA. This CDR3 has 15 amino acids. Written as DNA, the CDR3 is TGTGCCAGCAGCCAGCGGCGGACAGGGGGCGAGACCCAGTACTTC. Protein: CASSQRRTGGETQYF.

V usage is TRBV11-1 and J usage is TRBJ2-5; no clear D. This CDR3 has 13 residues. The V gene lost 3 bases and the J gene lost 4 bases, with 9 bases spanning the gap. Per germline, CDR1 SGHAT and CDR2 FQDESV (reference sequence). The CDR3 sequence: CASSFQVGETQYF. The CDR3 bases are TGTGCCAGCAGCTTTCAGGTCGGAGAGACCCAGTACTTC.